The present TCR beta chain was sequenced within a study of CXCR3-negative and CXCR3-positive naive CD8 T cells. Study details: Across all libraries, TRB reads numbered some 140 million, with about 1.5 +/- 0.3 million in each library. Study findings and constraints: The study found that naive CXCR3-negative and CXCR3-positive cells shared TRBV-TRBJ usage, while memory cells differed. Diversity ran similarly high across both naive subsets but far lower in memory CD8+ cells. In cryopreserved cells, CXCR3 expression partially decreased, and fresh PBMCs were used in most assays. In CXCR3-positive naive cells, the TRB CDR3s were more hydrophobic than in CXCR3-negative naive cells.

About this clonotype: Its antigen is unknown.

Preparation of TRB cDNA libraries relied on 5' RACE carrying UMI labels. TCRdb reprocessed the 5' RACE reads, with one entry per CDR3 protein and no DNA. The table counts 130,000 to 150,000 distinct CDR3 sequences; 0.25% to 0.35% lies in the top ten. This CDR3 region has 15 residues. This TCR came from a human donor in good health. Some clones in this sample may be carry-over from other donors' samples. The chain is built from TRBV12-3 or TRBV12-4 and TRBJ2-5; the D gene TCRdb calls, TRBD2, cannot be checked with no DNA. Sequencing was carried out using naive CXCR3+ CD8+ T cells from blood. Subset described: CD45RO-CCR7+CD27+CD95- naive CD8+ T cells expressing CXCR3 (TNR3+). The CDR3: CASSLGLAGKETQYF.